The present entry profiles one T cell receptor (beta chain) with its context. Original processing methods: Cell counts per sample came from amplifying reference gene primers. The method was immunoSEQ multiplex PCR; TCRdb's version includes in-frame clones alone and lacks a portion of them. V and J calls and clone size are those listed in that table; D and trimming were worked out from the DNA. The sample holds about 170,000 clones, approximately 90% seen once. This entry comes from a study of blood T cell repertoires in COVID-19. The wider study: PBMCs, B-cell-depleted T cells, or T cells were the source of the cDNA or gDNA that made up the material.

V gave up 2 bases and J gave up 5 bases; unmatched junction bases: 5. The CDR3 consists of 16 residues. Looked up from germline, CDR1 is LNHDA and CDR2 is SQIVND (reference sequence). The sample consisted of peripheral blood. The TCR was taken from a man aged 50 or older who had recovered from COVID-19. This chain connects TRBV19 to TRBJ1-5; 11 nucleotides match TRBD1. CDR3 coding DNA: TGTGCCAGTAGTATAAACCGGGACAGGGGGTATCAGCCCCAGCATTTT. Its translation: CASSINRDRGYQPQHF.